This T cell receptor beta chain comes out of a study of T cell clones after liver transplantation. Study details: Immunosuppression withdrawal was tried within 2 years after liver transplantation in this trial.

Some clones are missing from TCRdb's copy, which holds only in-frame ones; the method was immunoSEQ multiplex PCR. The table records about 70,000 clones, 80% of them present only once. Germline CDR1 and CDR2: MDHEN and SYDVKM. The CDR3 is made up of 17 amino acids. V dropped 7 bases and J dropped 0; count of bases not matched to a gene: 10. The source is a human patient who received a liver transplant. Among the T cells, some may be from the graft donor. V is TRBV28 and J is TRBJ2-2, with 8 bases that match TRBD2. The sequencing used CD4+ T cells from blood, collected 12 months after liver transplant. CDR3 in amino acids: CASTFTLSGTNTGELFF. CDR3 nucleotide sequence: TGTGCCAGCACTTTTACCCTTAGCGGGACGAACACCGGGGAGCTGTTTTTT.